Below, 20 T cell receptor beta chains from the same sample are listed, as sequenced in a study of glioma-infiltrating T cells. The iRepertoire nested amplicon-rescue multiplex PCR amplified TCR alpha and beta CDR3s from RNA. Using its own MiXCR run on the multiplex PCR reads, TCRdb lists one record per CDR3 protein. The profile shows fewer than 200,000 distinct CDR3 sequences, 30% to 40% of them singletons. Sequencing was performed on glioma tissue, nonneoplastic brain tissue, or PBMCs (not recorded which). The receptors stem from a human donor with low-grade glioma or glioblastoma, undergoing nonglioma brain surgery, or in good health (not recorded which).

This clonotype has at least ten counts. The chain links TRBV5-4 to TRBJ2-7, with D perhaps being TRBD1 or TRBD2 (5 bases each). The CDR3 totals 13 residues. Deletions cut 0 bases from V and 7 bases from J, with 11 bases between. Germline CDR1 SGHNT, CDR2 YYREEE (reference sequence). The CDR3 sequence is CASSLAGLPEQYF. The DNA of the CDR3 is TGTGCCAGCAGCTTGGCGGGGCTTCCGGAGCAGTACTTC.

This clonotype was detected ten times or more. The rearrangement links TRBV28 to TRBJ2-3; 7 bases are a match to TRBD2. CDR3 length: 16 amino acids. From germline, CDR1 is MDHEN and CDR2 SYDVKM. The V gene end was trimmed by 5 bases and the J gene end by 7 bases; junction bases not matched to a gene: 15. In DNA form, the CDR3 reads TGTGCCAGCAGTGCTCCCGGGGGAGGGAAGGTCCATACGCAGTATTTT. As protein: CASSAPGGGKVHTQYF.

The chain couples TRBV3-1 to TRBJ1-1; tentatively, D is TRBD1 (5 bases). There are 12 residues in the CDR3. The germline V gene encodes CDR1 LGHDT and CDR2 YNNKEL (reference sequence). V was clipped by 3 bases and J by 7 bases, with 9 bases between them. For the CDR3, the DNA is TGTGCCAGCAGCCACGCGGGGCTTGAAGCTTTCTTT. Translating gives CASSHAGLEAFF.

This clonotype was recorded many times. The chain uses TRBV5-1 and TRBJ2-7; D is ambiguous. The CDR3 runs 13 residues. Trimming cost V 0 bases and J 5 bases, with 9 bases left between them. The germline gives CDR1 SGHRS, CDR2 YFSETQ. CDR3 coding DNA: TGCGCCAGCAGCTTGGAGGGCTGGAACGAGCAGTACTTC. Amino acid sequence: CASSLEGWNEQYF.

This clonotype was counted ten times or more. The chain employs TRBV4-2 and TRBJ2-5; 8 bases map to TRBD2. J was trimmed by 5 bases and V by 0 bases; bases with no gene match: 8. This CDR3 contains 16 residues. Per germline, CDR1 LGHNA and CDR2 YNFKEQ. CDR3 coding DNA: TGTGCCAGCAGCCAAGATCTATTAGTAGCGGGGGAGACCCAGTACTTC. The encoded protein is CASSQDLLVAGETQYF.

About this clonotype: A read error is possible here, since a much larger clone lies one base away. The genes are TRBV29-1 and TRBJ2-5; unclear D gene. V was pared by 3 bases and J by 2 bases, with 10 bases between. The CDR3 loop spans 13 amino acids. Germline CDR1 SQVTM, CDR2 ANQGSEA. CDR3 sequence reads: CSVDGGRQETQYF. The DNA of the CDR3 is TGCAGCGTTGATGGTGGGCGGCAAGAGACCCAGTACTTC. Looking up the rest from reference TRBV29-1 and TRBJ2-5 gives the full variable domain: SAVISQKPSRDICQRGTSLTIQCQVDSQVTMMFWYRQQPGQSLTLIATANQGSEATYESGFVIDKFPISRPNLTFSTLTVSNMSPEDSSIYLCSVDGGRQETQYFGPGTRLLVL.

This clonotype was seen only a few times. The J gene is TRBJ2-3, the V gene TRBV5-1, with TRBD2 matching 8 bases. Trimming took 1 base from V and 7 from J; bases not matched to a gene: 5. The V gene's germline CDR1 is SGHRS and CDR2 YFSETQ. The CDR3 sequence is 14 residues long. In DNA form, the CDR3 reads TGCGCCAGCAGCTTGTCGGGAGGGCCAAATACGCAGTATTTT. Amino acid sequence: CASSLSGGPNTQYF.

This clonotype was observed at least ten times. This sequence joins TRBV6-2 or TRBV6-3 and TRBJ2-3, with TRBD2 identical over 14 bases. CDR1 is MNHEY and CDR2 is SVGEGT in the germline V gene. The CDR3 contains 14 residues. J gave up 4 bases and V 8 bases, and 2 bases lay outside the gene matches. The CDR3 DNA sequence: TGTGCCAGCCGACTAGCGGGAGGGCCAGATACGCAGTATTTT. Translated, it gives CASRLAGGPDTQYF.

This clonotype was seen many times. The chain carries TRBV27 and TRBJ1-2; D not certain. This CDR3 is built from 13 residues. V was cut by 10 bases and J by 8 bases, with 20 bases left in between. From germline, CDR1 is MNHEY and CDR2 SMNVEV (reference sequence). CDR3 sequence (DNA): TGTGCCACACGACCAAGTTTGGGCCAAGGCTACACCTTC. Its translation is CATRPSLGQGYTF.

The J gene is TRBJ2-2, the V gene TRBV19; maybe TRBD2 (7 bases). The germline V gene encodes CDR1 LNHDA and CDR2 SQIVND (reference sequence). The V end lost 7 bases, the J end lost 4 bases, and 22 bases lay between the germline ends. This CDR3 has 17 residues. The CDR3: CASTMTPGGRGTGELFF. CDR3 in DNA: TGTGCCAGTACCATGACCCCCGGGGGGCGTGGCACCGGGGAGCTGTTTTTT.

A single count supports this clonotype. A much more abundant neighbour one base away suggests this may be a read error. The chain carries TRBV20-1 and TRBJ2-5; 9 bases are shared with TRBD2. CDR1 DFQATT and CDR2 SNEGSKA come from the germline V gene (reference sequence). The CDR3 covers 17 residues. The CDR3 region is CSTRGGGGMGPQETQYF. CDR3 DNA: TGCAGTACTAGAGGCGGGGGGGGGATGGGACCACAAGAGACCCAGTACTTC.

This clonotype was seen just once. A read error may be the cause here, since a much bigger clone is one base away. V and J are TRBV7-2 and TRBJ2-7; 11 nucleotides align to TRBD2. With V trimmed by 5 bases and J by 5 bases, 8 bases remained unmatched. The CDR3 is made up of 15 amino acids. Germline V lookup: CDR1 SGHTA, CDR2 FQGNSA. The CDR3 region has the DNA TGTGCCAGCAGCATCCCCTTAGCGGGAGGGGACGAGCAGTACTTC. The encoded protein is CASSIPLAGGDEQYF.

A remark on this clonotype: One base away lies a much larger clone, so this may be a sequencing read error. The chain uses TRBV6-2 or TRBV6-3 and TRBJ2-7, with 9 bases lining up with TRBD1. The CDR3 has 14 amino acids. V lost 6 bases to trimming and J lost 6 bases; unmatched junction nucleotides: 9. Germline CDR1 reads MNHEY; CDR2 reads SVGEGT. CDR3 sequence: CASRSTGGIGEQYF. The CDR3, as DNA: TGTGCCAGCAGATCAACAGGGGGCATTGGCGAGCAGTACTTC.

Regarding this clonotype: Given a much more abundant clone one base away, this may be a read error. The rearrangement links TRBV7-6 to TRBJ2-5, with TRBD2 matching 12 bases. Per the germline V gene, CDR1 is SGHVS and CDR2 is FNYEAQ. This CDR3 contains 16 residues. Trimming took 3 bases from V and 4 from J; bases not matched to a gene: 6. The CDR3 sequence: CASSLGLAGRRETQYF. CDR3 bases: TGTGCCAGCAGCTTGGGACTAGCGGGCCGCCGAGAGACCCAGTACTTC.

V usage is TRBV27 and J usage is TRBJ1-1, with 7 positions matching TRBD1. V lost 2 bases to trimming and J lost 1 base; unmatched junction nucleotides: 10. Germline V gene data show CDR1 as MNHEY and CDR2 as SMNVEV (reference sequence). The CDR3 has 17 amino acids. The CDR3 reads CASSLTPGGTENTEAFF. DNA for the CDR3: TGTGCCAGCAGTTTAACTCCAGGAGGGACAGAGAACACTGAAGCTTTCTTT.

Ten or more counts support this clonotype. This chain connects TRBV14 to TRBJ1-1, with TRBD1 identical over 7 bases. V lost 0 bases, J lost 12 bases, and 7 bases stayed unmatched. Germline-derived CDR1 and CDR2 are SGHDN and FVKESK. The CDR3 totals 13 residues. The CDR3 DNA is TGTGCCAGCAGCCAAGACTTTACAGGGGTTACTTTCTTT. Its protein is CASSQDFTGVTFF.

The V gene is TRBV12-3 or TRBV12-4, the J gene TRBJ2-2; perhaps TRBD1 as D (5 bases). V was shortened by 3 bases and J by 1 base, with 9 bases between the two germline ends. The CDR3 loop spans 15 amino acids. As DNA, the CDR3 is TGTGCCAGCAGTTTGTCAGGGAAGAACACCGGGGAGCTGTTTTTT. Translation gives CASSLSGKNTGELFF.

This clonotype has at least ten counts. This sequence joins TRBV6-1 and TRBJ2-7, with 10 bases that match TRBD2. V shed 0 bases and J 4 bases; nucleotides not matched to a gene: 9. Per germline, CDR1 MNHNS and CDR2 SASEGT. The CDR3 contains 17 residues. The CDR3 nucleotides are TGTGCCAGCAGTGAAGCGTTCCAGCGGGAGGGTGGTTACGAGCAGTACTTC. This sequence encodes CASSEAFQREGGYEQYF.

This clonotype was recorded many times. Written as DNA, the CDR3 is TGTGCCAGCAGCTTTCCCGGGGAGCTGTTTTTT. Its protein product is CASSFPGELFF. V gene TRBV7-2 combines with J gene TRBJ2-2; D unresolved. This CDR3 is 11 amino acids long. Germline V gene lookup returns CDR1 SGHTA and CDR2 FQGNSA. V dropped 3 bases and J dropped 6 bases, with 2 bases sitting between them. Combining the CDR3 with reference TRBV7-2 and TRBJ2-2 gives the whole variable domain GAGVSQSPSNKVTEKGKDVELRCDPISGHTALYWYRQSLGQGLEFLIYFQGNSAPDKSGLPSDRFSAERTGGSVSTLTIQRTQQEDSAVYLCASSFPGELFFGEGSRLTVL.

V and J are TRBV18 and TRBJ2-1, with 8 bases lining up with TRBD1. V lost 4 bases to trimming and J lost 4 bases; unmatched junction nucleotides: 12. The CDR3 totals 17 residues. Germline CDR1 and CDR2: KGHSH and LQKENI. CDR3 sequence reads: CASSQNTGTGPYNEQFF. In nucleotides, the CDR3 is TGTGCCAGCTCACAAAATACCGGGACAGGCCCGTACAATGAGCAGTTCTTC.